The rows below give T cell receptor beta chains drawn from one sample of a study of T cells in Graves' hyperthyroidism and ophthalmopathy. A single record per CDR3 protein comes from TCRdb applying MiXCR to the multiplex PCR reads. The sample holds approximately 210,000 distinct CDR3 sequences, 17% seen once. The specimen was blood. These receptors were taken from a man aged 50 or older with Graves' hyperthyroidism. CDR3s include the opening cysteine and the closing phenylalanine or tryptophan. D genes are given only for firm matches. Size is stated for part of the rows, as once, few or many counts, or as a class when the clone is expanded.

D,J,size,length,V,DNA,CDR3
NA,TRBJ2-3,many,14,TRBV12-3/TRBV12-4,TGTGCCAGCAGTTTAGGAGCGACAGCAGATACGCAGTATTTT,CASSLGATADTQYF
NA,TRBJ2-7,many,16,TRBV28,TGTGCCACCCGGACAGTCGGCGTCCCAACCCCCTACGAGCAGTACTTC,CATRTVGVPTPYEQYF
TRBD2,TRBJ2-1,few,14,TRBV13,TGTGCCAGCAGCTCGGGACTAGCTCACAATGAGCAGTTCTTC,CASSSGLAHNEQFF
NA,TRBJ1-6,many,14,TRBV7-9,TGTGCCAGCAGCTTAGAACAGTATAATTCACCCCTCCACTTT,CASSLEQYNSPLHF
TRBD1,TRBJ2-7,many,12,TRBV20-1,TGCAGTGCAGGGGGCGAGGTGGGGGAGCAGTACTTC,CSAGGEVGEQYF
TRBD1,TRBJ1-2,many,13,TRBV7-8,TGTGCCAGCAGCCCGGGACAGACCTATGGCTACACCTTC,CASSPGQTYGYTF
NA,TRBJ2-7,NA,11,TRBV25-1,TGTGCCAGCAGTGAATGGGGCGAGCAGTACTTC,CASSEWGEQYF
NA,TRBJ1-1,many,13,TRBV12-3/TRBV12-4,TGTGCCAGCAGTTTAGGGTCCAGCACTGAAGCTTTCTTT,CASSLGSSTEAFF
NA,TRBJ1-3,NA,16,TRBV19,TGTGCCAGTAGTGCCTCCGGGACGGTGAGAGGAAACACCATATATTTT,CASSASGTVRGNTIYF
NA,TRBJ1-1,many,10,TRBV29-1,TGCAGCGCACGGGCAGCTCGTACTTTCTTT,CSARAARTFF